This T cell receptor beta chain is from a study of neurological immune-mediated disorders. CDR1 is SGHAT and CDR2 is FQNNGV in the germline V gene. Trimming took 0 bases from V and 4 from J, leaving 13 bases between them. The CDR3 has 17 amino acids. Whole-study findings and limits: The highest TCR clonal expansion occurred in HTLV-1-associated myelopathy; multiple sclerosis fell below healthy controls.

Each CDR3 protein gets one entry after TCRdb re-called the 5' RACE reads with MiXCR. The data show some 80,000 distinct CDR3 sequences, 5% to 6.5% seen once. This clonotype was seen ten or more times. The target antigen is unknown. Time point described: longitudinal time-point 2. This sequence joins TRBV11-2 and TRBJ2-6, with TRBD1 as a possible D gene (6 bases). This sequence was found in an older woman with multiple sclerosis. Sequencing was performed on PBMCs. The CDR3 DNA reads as TGTGCCAGCAGCTTAGATCGGGACAAACAGGGGGCCAACGTCCTGACTTTC. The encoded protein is CASSLDRDKQGANVLTF.